These T cell receptor beta chains were read from a single sample in a study of PD-L1 blockade in urothelial cancer. Clones were read by immunoSEQ multiplex PCR, and TCRdb kept only the in-frame ones, dropping some. The table has more than 35,000 clones, approximately 78% seen once. This specimen was PBMCs, taken around atezolizumab (anti-PD-L1) treatment. Receptors originate from a man between 70 and 80 years old with urothelial cancer. Both conserved end residues are part of each CDR3. Each record gives: D gene, clone size, V gene, J gene, CDR3 DNA, CDR3 protein. A D gene is named only where the DNA matches it firmly. Expanded clones get a size class; other rows say once, few or many, or leave the size out.

TRBD2,-,TRBV2,TRBJ2-3,TGTGCCAGCAGTGTGGTGATAGCGGGAGGGCCTGATACGCAGTATTTT,CASSVVIAGGPDTQYF
TRBD2,-,TRBV28,TRBJ2-7,TGTGCCAGCCTAAGGACTAGCGGCTACGAGCAGTACTTC,CASLRTSGYEQYF
TRBD2,-,TRBV19,TRBJ2-1,TGTGCCAGTAGGGGACTAGGGGTCTACAATGAGCAGTTCTTC,CASRGLGVYNEQFF
-,-,TRBV20-1,TRBJ1-1,TGCAGTGCTACCACGGGGACTGAAGCTTTCTTT,CSATTGTEAFF
-,-,TRBV2,TRBJ1-1,TGTGCCAGCAGTGGAAGTATCCTAGAAGCTTTCTTT,CASSGSILEAFF
TRBD1,-,TRBV14,TRBJ1-2,TGTGCCAGCAGCCGAACTATGACAGGGGGCGTCGTCTATGGCTACACCTTC,CASSRTMTGGVVYGYTF
-,-,TRBV7-8,TRBJ1-6,TGTGCCAGCAGCTTATACGGGAGCTGGGCATTTAATTCACCCCTCCACTTT,CASSLYGSWAFNSPLHF
TRBD1,-,TRBV2,TRBJ2-2,TGTGCCAGCAGTGAAGCTCGGGACAGCGGCTCTACCGGGGAGCTGTTTTTT,CASSEARDSGSTGELFF
TRBD2,-,TRBV25-1,TRBJ2-3,TGTGCCAGCAGTGAATCTCCTAGCGGATACACAGATACGCAGTATTTT,CASSESPSGYTDTQYF
-,-,TRBV7-7,TRBJ2-5,TGTGCCAGCAGCCTGACTCGCACGGGGGCCCAGTACTTC,CASSLTRTGAQYF
-,-,TRBV30,TRBJ2-5,TGTGCCTGGGCCTGGCGGGGCCTTGGGACCCAGTACTTC,CAWAWRGLGTQYF
-,-,TRBV27,TRBJ2-1,TGTGCCAGCAGTCCCGCCCGGGGGGCGGGTGGAAATGAGCAGTTCTTC,CASSPARGAGGNEQFF
-,-,TRBV28,TRBJ1-5,TGTGCCAGCAGTTCCCCGACAGGAGTCGGCGGCAATCAGCCCCAGCATTTT,CASSSPTGVGGNQPQHF
-,once,TRBV2,TRBJ1-2,TGTGCCAGCAGTGAACTTGGGCTTGGGGGGGAGTGGAATGGCTACACCTTC,CASSELGLGGEWNGYTF
TRBD1,once,TRBV7-9,TRBJ2-3,TGTGCCAGCAGTCTAAAGGGGACAGTAGTCACAGATACGCAGTATTTT,CASSLKGTVVTDTQYF
TRBD1,-,TRBV19,TRBJ1-6,TGTGCCAGTAGTCCCGGACAGGGTAGCTCCTATAATTCACCCCTCCACTTT,CASSPGQGSSYNSPLHF